This TCR beta chain derives from a study of human T cells and chemical hapten exposure. Study as a whole: The sensitizing agent was 2% DPC, placed on 2 cm by 2 cm of upper inner arm skin. Yields of TCR per sample differed, chiefly owing to small differences in pooled library volume. Findings of the study overall: With patch test score, the counts of PT1 expanded TCRs showed a positive correlation. High-frequency TCRs, those above 1 in 1000, stayed the same after DPC sensitization.

There are a few counts of this clonotype. The target antigen is unknown. With 6 bases removed from V and 4 bases from J, the gap between germline ends came to 6 bases. The CDR3 spans 10 residues. From germline, CDR1 is GTSNPN and CDR2 SVGIG (reference sequence). Sample time point: patch test 2, 6 weeks after DPC sensitization. The treatment: therapeutic diphenylcyclopropenone sensitization with weekly scalp DPC. TCRdb reprocessed the RACE reads with MiXCR, giving one entry per CDR3 protein. Of 20,000 to 30,000 distinct CDR3 sequences in the sample, around a tenth were seen once. This receptor was obtained from a man aged 25 to 45 with alopecia areata. Some clones in this sample may be carry-over from other donors' samples. This sample comprised whole blood, obtained in connection with sensitization to the hapten diphenylcyclopropenone (DPC). V gene TRBV30 combines with J gene TRBJ1-2; D is ambiguous. The CDR3 loop reads CACNFYGYTF. CDR3 in DNA: TGTGCCTGTAACTTCTATGGCTACACCTTC.